Below are 31 T cell receptor beta chains sequenced from a single sample in a study of cytomegalovirus exposure and HLA in healthy donors. The study ran its PCR with 60 Vbeta and 13 Jbeta primers. The protocol was immunoSEQ multiplex PCR, while the TCRdb copy is restricted to in-frame clones and leaves out a portion. The sample includes 150,000 to 190,000 clones, 75% seen only once; the top ten take approximately 1.4%. The sample comprised PBMCs. These receptors all stem from a man younger than 35 in good health and CMV-seronegative.

The chain uses TRBV6-5 and TRBJ2-7; the match to TRBD1 covers 7 bases. Trimming cost V 0 bases and J 1 base; bases outside gene matches: 3. This CDR3 is 15 amino acids long. The germline gives CDR1 MNHEY, CDR2 SVGAGI. The CDR3 DNA is TGTGCCAGCAGTTACTCTAGACAGGGATCCTACGAGCAGTACTTC. Its translation: CASSYSRQGSYEQYF.

V gene TRBV7-8 combines with J gene TRBJ1-5, with TRBD1 matching 8 bases. With 4 bases clipped from V and 6 bases from J, the junction kept 14 bases outside the gene matches. Germline CDR1 reads SGHVS; CDR2 reads FQNEAQ. This CDR3 has 17 amino acids. The DNA of the CDR3 is TGTGCCAGCAGCTCCCGTGGGATGACAGGGGTTGGTCAGCCCCAGCATTTT. This translates into CASSSRGMTGVGQPQHF.

The rearrangement links TRBV28 to TRBJ2-7, with D possibly TRBD1 on 5 matching bases. The CDR3 covers 15 residues. The ends were cut back, 4 bases at V and 3 bases at J, with 16 bases in the middle. Germline loops: CDR1 MDHEN, CDR2 SYDVKM. This CDR3 is CASSSAGSTHYEQYF. CDR3 sequence (DNA): TGTGCCAGCAGTTCGGCAGGGTCTACCCACTACGAGCAGTACTTC.

This clone is a singleton in its sample. Relative to the germline gene, one junction end is altered; a read error may explain this. The rearrangement uses TRBV7-9 and TRBJ2-5, with 12 bases matching TRBD2. Germline values: CDR1 SEHNR, CDR2 FQNEAQ (reference sequence). There are 18 residues in the CDR3. CDR3 DNA sequence: TGTTCCAGCAGCTCCCTGACTAGCGGGAGCTCTAATGGAGAGACCCAGTACTTC. Translating gives CSSSSLTSGSSNGETQYF.

This clone showed up just a few times. The chain carries TRBV4-1 and TRBJ1-5; tentative D call: TRBD1 (5 bases). Trimming took off 1 base at V and 2 bases at J, with 18 bases between the two ends. In germline, CDR1 is MGHRA, CDR2 YSYEKL. The CDR3 covers 18 residues. CDR3 protein: CASSQALMGLGRNQPQHF. CDR3 in DNA: TGCGCCAGCAGCCAAGCACTTATGGGGCTGGGGCGCAATCAGCCCCAGCATTTT.

The V call is TRBV19, the J call TRBJ2-7, with D perhaps matching TRBD1 (6 bases). The CDR3 has 14 amino acids. V lost 5 bases and J lost 0, with 11 bases in between. Germline V gene data show CDR1 as LNHDA and CDR2 as SQIVND (reference sequence). The CDR3 spells CASSWAGASYEQYF. CDR3 bases: TGTGCCAGTAGTTGGGCAGGGGCCTCCTACGAGCAGTACTTC.

V is TRBV5-1 and J is TRBJ2-1; the D gene is possibly TRBD2 (7 bases). This CDR3 has 18 amino acids. Germline V gene sequence: CDR1 SGHRS, CDR2 YFSETQ. The germline V and J ends were trimmed by 3 bases and 0 bases, with 19 bases remaining between them. The CDR3 reads CASSSRGGRGSSYNEQFF. For the CDR3, the DNA is TGCGCCAGCAGCTCGAGGGGGGGGAGGGGCAGCTCCTACAATGAGCAGTTCTTC.

The chain couples TRBV28 to TRBJ2-3; TRBD1 might be the D (5 bases). Germline V gene lookup returns CDR1 MDHEN and CDR2 SYDVKM. With 8 bases removed from V and 6 bases from J, the gap between germline ends came to 18 bases. This CDR3 contains 14 residues. The CDR3 DNA sequence: TGTGCCAGCCGAAACCCCCTCGACAGTGATACGCAGTATTTT. Its translation is CASRNPLDSDTQYF.

This clone was found a few times. The chain uses TRBV2 and TRBJ2-2, with D hard to call. The CDR3 loop spans 12 amino acids. V was cut by 6 bases and J by 8 bases, with 10 bases left in between. CDR1 is SNHLY and CDR2 is FYNNEI in the germline V gene. The CDR3 DNA follows: TGTGCCAGCAGGGCCAACGTAGGGGAGCTGTTTTTT. Translating it yields CASRANVGELFF.

The rearrangement joins TRBV7-2 to TRBJ1-4; TRBD1 aligns across 12 bases. V lost 1 base to trimming and J lost 8 bases; unmatched junction nucleotides: 2. The germline V gene has CDR1 SGHTA and CDR2 FQGNSA. CDR3 length: 15 residues. The CDR3 DNA reads TGTGCCAGCAGCTTAGTGGGACAGGGGGCCGAAAAACTGTTTTTT. It is translated as CASSLVGQGAEKLFF.

The chain couples TRBV5-5 to TRBJ2-2; weak D call: TRBD1 (6 bases). Germline-derived CDR1 and CDR2 are SGHKS and YYEKEE (reference sequence). The V end lost 3 bases, the J end lost 5 bases, and 17 bases lay between the germline ends. This CDR3 has 16 residues. DNA of the CDR3: TGTGCCAGCAGCTCCCAGACAGGCACGGGGACCGGGGAGCTGTTTTTT. Translation: CASSSQTGTGTGELFF.

V and J are TRBV18 and TRBJ1-2; the D is unclear. With 0 bases removed from V and 0 bases from J, the gap between germline ends came to 5 bases. CDR3 length equals 14 residues. The germline CDR1 and CDR2 sequences are KGHSH and LQKENI. The CDR3 spells CASSPPAANYGYTF. DNA of the CDR3: TGTGCCAGCTCACCACCGGCTGCTAACTATGGCTACACCTTC. The full variable domain, its missing parts supplied by reference TRBV18 and TRBJ1-2, is NAGVMQNPRHLVRRRGQEARLRCSPMKGHSHVYWYRQLPEEGLKFMVYLQKENIIDESGMPKERFSAEFPKEGPSILRIQQVVRGDSAAYFCASSPPAANYGYTFGSGTRLTVV.

The J gene is TRBJ1-5, the V gene TRBV4-3, with 8 bases matching TRBD1. With 0 bases clipped from V and 6 bases from J, the junction kept 10 bases outside the gene matches. This CDR3 is 17 amino acids long. From germline, CDR1 is LGHNA and CDR2 YSLEER. This CDR3 is CASSQETGAGGGQPQHF. The CDR3 nucleotides are TGCGCCAGCAGCCAAGAAACGGGGGCAGGGGGCGGTCAGCCCCAGCATTTT.

The DNA of the CDR3 is TGTGCCAGCAGCTTGGAGTGGCAGGGAGGCAGCCAAGAGACCCAGTACTTC. It codes for CASSLEWQGGSQETQYF. The chain combines TRBV5-4 with TRBJ2-5; the D gene is possibly TRBD2 (6 bases). There are 17 residues in the CDR3. V was pared by 0 bases and J by 1 base, with 16 bases between. Per germline, CDR1 SGHNT and CDR2 YYREEE (reference sequence).

The rearrangement links TRBV25-1 to TRBJ2-5, with D possibly TRBD2 on 5 matching bases. V lost 3 bases and J 5 bases, leaving 10 bases between the germline ends. The CDR3 has 13 amino acids. Germline lookup yields CDR1 MGHDK and CDR2 SYGVNS. The CDR3 reads CASSDRWEETQYF. CDR3 DNA sequence: TGTGCCAGCAGTGACAGGTGGGAGGAGACCCAGTACTTC.

The chain uses TRBV4-3 and TRBJ2-3, with 7 bases lining up with TRBD1. Germline V gene sequence: CDR1 LGHNA, CDR2 YSLEER. The CDR3 is 16 residues long. Germline trimming cut 6 bases from V and 6 bases from J; bases unmatched to any gene: 15. CDR3: CASSPTGRPAQDTQYF. The CDR3 coding sequence is TGCGCCAGCAGTCCGACAGGGAGACCAGCCCAGGATACGCAGTATTTT.

The rearrangement links TRBV27 to TRBJ2-3; 8 positions match TRBD2. The germline V gene has CDR1 MNHEY and CDR2 SMNVEV (reference sequence). The CDR3 sequence is 15 residues long. Trimming took 11 bases from V and 4 from J; bases not matched to a gene: 14. As DNA, the CDR3 is TGTGCCGACCAGCTCAGGCGGGAGGTGGCAGATACGCAGTATTTT. Amino acid sequence: CADQLRREVADTQYF.

In its sample, this clone was seen a few times. CDR3 sequence (DNA): TGTGCCAGCGGTAAGGCGGGGCTGGGACCGCTCGAGCAGTACTTC. Protein sequence: CASGKAGLGPLEQYF. This rearrangement joins TRBV5-6 to TRBJ2-7; weak D call: TRBD2 (6 bases). The germline gives CDR1 SGHDT, CDR2 YYEEEE. The V end lost 7 bases, the J end lost 6 bases, and 23 bases lay between the germline ends. CDR3 length: 15 residues. The full variable domain, its missing parts supplied by reference TRBV5-6 and TRBJ2-7, is DAGVTQSPTHLIKTRGQQVTLRCSPKSGHDTVSWYQQALGQGPQFIFQYYEEEERQRGNFPDRFSGHQFPNYSSELNVNALLLGDSALYLCASGKAGLGPLEQYFGPGTRLTVT.

This clone appeared a few times. CDR3 amino acids: CSVEERDYEQYF. DNA for the CDR3: TGCAGCGTTGAAGAGCGGGACTACGAGCAGTACTTC. The rearrangement uses TRBV29-1 and TRBJ2-7; weak D call: TRBD2 (6 bases). This CDR3 is 12 amino acids long. V lost 0 bases, J lost 3 bases, and 6 bases lay in between. Per the germline V gene, CDR1 is SQVTM and CDR2 is ANQGSEA.

This clone came up a few times. V usage is TRBV7-2 and J usage is TRBJ2-6; TRBD2 matches at 8 bases. The V gene's germline CDR1 is SGHTA and CDR2 FQGNSA. Losses at the gene ends were 6 bases for V and 0 bases for J; bases not matched to a gene: 4. The CDR3 sequence is 16 residues long. CDR3 region: CASRPGGGSGANVLTF. CDR3 coding DNA: TGTGCCAGCAGACCCGGGGGGGGCTCTGGGGCCAACGTCCTGACTTTC.

The chain has TRBV7-9 and TRBJ2-1, with 7 bases lining up with TRBD2. The trim removed 8 bases at V and 2 bases at J, leaving 6 bases unmatched. Germline CDR1 is SEHNR and CDR2 is FQNEAQ (reference sequence). This CDR3 region has 14 residues. CDR3: CASGKSGTYNEQFF. CDR3 bases: TGTGCCAGCGGCAAAAGCGGGACCTACAATGAGCAGTTCTTC.

V and J are TRBV19 and TRBJ2-1; 7 bases are a match to TRBD1. V shed 5 bases, J shed 0 bases, and the junction held 10 bases outside the gene matches. Germline V CDR1 and CDR2: LNHDA, SQIVND (reference sequence). This CDR3 has 17 residues. The CDR3 sequence is CASSGGPRDSSYNEQFF. The CDR3 DNA reads as TGTGCCAGTAGTGGGGGCCCCCGGGACAGCTCCTACAATGAGCAGTTCTTC.

The chain links TRBV9 to TRBJ1-2; 7 nucleotides agree with TRBD1. CDR3 size: 17 residues. V gave up 4 bases and J gave up 7 bases; unmatched junction bases: 19. CDR1 and CDR2 from the germline V gene are SGDLS and YYNGEE. The CDR3 sequence: CASSPTGTEGALGGYTF. As DNA, the CDR3 is TGTGCCAGCAGCCCAACCGGGACAGAGGGGGCTCTTGGTGGCTACACCTTC.

The chain combines TRBV30 with TRBJ2-7; 14 nucleotides match TRBD2. The germline gives CDR1 GTSNPN, CDR2 SVGIG (reference sequence). The CDR3 has 17 amino acids. Trimming at V came to 5 bases and at J to 7 bases, leaving 16 bases not matched to a gene. CDR3 protein: CAWAGTSGSPQGWEQYF. The CDR3 coding sequence is TGTGCCTGGGCCGGGACTAGCGGGAGCCCACAGGGTTGGGAGCAGTACTTC.

In nucleotides, the CDR3 is TGTGCCAGCAGTTACGGGACAAACTATGGCTACACCTTC. It encodes CASSYGTNYGYTF. The V gene is TRBV6-5, the J gene TRBJ1-2; D might be TRBD1 (6 bases). Trimming pared 2 bases from V and 2 bases from J, leaving 6 bases between. The CDR3 is made up of 13 amino acids. CDR1 is MNHEY and CDR2 is SVGAGI in the germline V gene.

The rearrangement uses TRBV10-2 and TRBJ2-1; D perhaps matches TRBD1 (6 bases). With 5 bases removed from V and 5 bases from J, the gap between germline ends came to 13 bases. The germline V gene has CDR1 WSHSY and CDR2 SAAADI. The CDR3 consists of 14 residues. CDR3 loop: CASSTQGLNNEQFF. CDR3 in DNA: TGCGCCAGCAGTACTCAGGGGCTCAACAATGAGCAGTTCTTC.

The J gene is TRBJ1-5, the V gene TRBV5-3; maybe TRBD1 (6 bases). TRBV5-3 qualifies as an ORF whose function is uncertain. With 2 bases removed from V and 6 bases from J, the gap between germline ends came to 12 bases. This CDR3 is built from 14 residues. CDR3 loop: CARSFDRRPQPQHF. CDR3 bases: TGTGCCAGAAGCTTCGACAGGAGACCTCAGCCCCAGCATTTT.

The CDR3 region is CASSQDVLGGTGATYGYTF. DNA of the CDR3: TGCGCCAGCAGCCAAGATGTTCTTGGCGGGACAGGCGCCACCTATGGCTACACCTTC. The V and J genes are TRBV4-1 and TRBJ1-2, with 8 bases lining up with TRBD1. V lost 0 bases, J lost 4 bases, and 16 bases stayed unmatched. Germline CDR1 MGHRA, CDR2 YSYEKL. The CDR3 has 19 amino acids.

The sample holds one count of this clone. The same CDR3 arises from other DNA sequences in this sample as well. The CDR3 loop reads CASSLGDREDTQYF. The CDR3 DNA reads as TGTGCCAGCAGCCTAGGGGACAGGGAGGATACGCAGTATTTT. The chain couples TRBV7-9 to TRBJ2-3; TRBD1 agrees at 9 bases. V trimming: 5 bases; J trimming: 6 bases; junction bases outside the gene matches: 6. CDR1 and CDR2 from the germline V gene are SEHNR and FQNEAQ (reference sequence). This CDR3 contains 14 residues.

This clone has a handful of counts. The genes are TRBV18 and TRBJ2-7; a weak D match, TRBD2 (6 bases). There are 15 residues in the CDR3. Germline CDR1 KGHSH, CDR2 LQKENI. Trimming removed 3 bases at V and 0 bases at J, with 12 bases between. This CDR3 is CASSPSEGLSYEQYF. For the CDR3, the DNA is TGTGCCAGCTCACCCTCCGAGGGACTCTCCTACGAGCAGTACTTC.

The chain couples TRBV15 to TRBJ2-1, with 7 bases lining up with TRBD2. V shed 1 base and J 0 bases; nucleotides not matched to a gene: 3. CDR3 length equals 16 residues. Germline V CDR1 and CDR2: LNHNV, YYDKDF (reference sequence). The CDR3 nucleotides read TGTGCCACCAGCAGAGCTAGCGGTTACTCCTACAATGAGCAGTTCTTC. Its protein product is CATSRASGYSYNEQFF.